This is a list of T cell receptor beta chains from one sample in a study of human T cells and chemical hapten exposure. In TCRdb, the RACE reads were re-called with MiXCR into one record per CDR3 protein. Seen here are around 100,000 distinct CDR3 sequences, approximately 9.9% observed once, and the top ten hold under 4.5%. Here the sequenced sample was whole blood, taken in connection with sensitization to the hapten diphenylcyclopropenone (DPC). The origin of the receptors is a woman in her thirties or forties with alopecia areata. Some clones in this sample may be carry-over from other donors' samples. CDR3s include the opening cysteine and the closing phenylalanine or tryptophan. A D gene is named only where the DNA matches it firmly. Not every row has a clone size; where given, it reads once, few, many or a size class.

d_call j_call v_call clone_size cdr3_length cdr3_aa cdr3_nt
NA TRBJ2-7 TRBV4-1 many 12 CASSQPVGEQYF TGCGCCAGCAGCCAACCGGTCGGCGAGCAGTACTTC
NA TRBJ2-1 TRBV29-1 many 13 CSVAGTSYNEQFF TGCAGCGTTGCCGGAACCTCCTACAATGAGCAGTTCTTC
TRBD1 TRBJ2-6 TRBV29-1 few 14 CSVDQGETANVLTF TGCAGCGTTGATCAGGGGGAAACGGCCAACGTCCTGACTTTC
TRBD2 TRBJ2-7 TRBV15 few 15 CATSRETSGSFEQYF TGTGCCACCAGCAGAGAAACTAGCGGATCCTTCGAGCAGTACTTC
NA TRBJ1-5 TRBV2 many 16 CASSENNRYSNQPQHF TGTGCCAGCAGTGAAAATAACAGGTATAGCAATCAGCCCCAGCATTTT
NA TRBJ2-7 TRBV29-1 NA 14 CSVVPGVAVDEQYF TGCAGCGTTGTACCGGGTGTTGCCGTCGACGAGCAGTACTTC
NA TRBJ1-3 TRBV27 few 15 CASSLQGRIGNTIYF TGTGCCAGCAGTTTACAAGGACGGATTGGAAACACCATATATTTT
TRBD2 TRBJ2-1 TRBV25-1 NA 18 CASSEQTGTRFGINEQFF TGTGCCAGCAGTGAGCAGACCGGGACTAGATTTGGGATTAATGAGCAGTTCTTC
TRBD1 TRBJ2-5 TRBV20-1 few 16 CSARDPGQGAQGTQYF TGCAGTGCTAGAGATCCTGGACAGGGGGCGCAGGGGACCCAGTACTTC
NA TRBJ1-2 TRBV3-1 NA 13 CASSQGRTYGYTF TGTGCCAGCAGCCAAGGACGGACCTATGGCTACACCTTC
TRBD1 TRBJ2-6 TRBV6-1 NA 16 CASSGEQGAGANVLTF TGTGCCAGCAGCGGCGAGCAGGGGGCTGGGGCCAACGTCCTGACTTTC
NA TRBJ2-2 TRBV30 NA 14 CAWSVLGSTGELFF TGTGCCTGGAGTGTATTGGGGAGCACCGGGGAGCTGTTTTTT
NA TRBJ2-3 TRBV6-2/TRBV6-3 few 14 CASHAGVPGDTQYF TGTGCCAGCCACGCCGGGGTTCCAGGAGATACGCAGTATTTT
TRBD1 TRBJ1-2 TRBV27 NA 14 CASAKTGGVLRYTF TGTGCCAGCGCGAAGACAGGGGGCGTCCTTCGCTACACCTTC
NA TRBJ2-5 TRBV10-3 few 13 CAIKAGIKETQYF TGTGCCATCAAAGCTGGGATCAAAGAGACCCAGTACTTC
NA TRBJ1-4 TRBV7-6 many 15 CASSLLETPNEKLFF TGTGCCAGCAGCTTATTAGAGACGCCTAATGAAAAACTGTTTTTT
NA TRBJ1-1 TRBV27 NA 16 CASSLFGARMNTEAFF TGTGCCAGCAGTTTATTCGGGGCTAGGATGAACACTGAAGCTTTCTTT
TRBD2 TRBJ2-7 TRBV27 NA 12 CASSLWGGEQYF TGTGCCAGCAGTTTATGGGGGGGCGAGCAGTACTTC
TRBD1 TRBJ2-2 TRBV3-1 NA 18 CASSFRLLQGLNTGELFF TGTGCCAGCAGCTTCCGACTCCTACAGGGGCTCAACACCGGGGAGCTGTTTTTT
NA TRBJ2-7 TRBV3-1 NA 13 CASSQEGSYEQYF TGTGCCAGCAGCCAAGAAGGGTCATACGAGCAGTACTTC
TRBD1 TRBJ1-2 TRBV6-2/TRBV6-3 many 14 CASGGQAPNYGYTF TGTGCCAGCGGAGGACAGGCGCCTAACTATGGCTACACCTTC
TRBD1 TRBJ1-1 TRBV18 NA 17 CASSPYETGARNTEAFF TGTGCCAGCTCACCATACGAAACAGGGGCAAGGAACACTGAAGCTTTCTTT
NA TRBJ2-1 TRBV6-5 few 15 CASSYSSVSGDEQFF TGTGCCAGCAGTTACTCGAGTGTTTCCGGGGATGAGCAGTTCTTC